The clone carrying this T cell receptor (beta chain) was counted once. Amplification used 60 Vbeta primers and 13 Jbeta primers. The protocol was immunoSEQ multiplex PCR, while the TCRdb copy is restricted to in-frame clones and leaves out a portion. The sample contains 100,000 to 120,000 clones, approximately 69% of which appear only once. Germline V gene lookup returns CDR1 SGHVS and CDR2 FQNEAQ. CDR3 length: 16 amino acids. J gave up 3 bases and V 2 bases, and 6 bases lay outside the gene matches. It was healthy bone marrow donors who served as donors. Though nominally healthy at sampling, donors likely had unrecorded immune exposures. The sample is drawn from a study of cytomegalovirus exposure and HLA in healthy donors. Looking at the study overall: Among the 400 or so donors who were genotyped, around 77% fell in the genetic ancestry cluster that is associated with self-reported Caucasian donors.

The TCR was taken from a young man in good health and CMV-seronegative. This chain connects TRBV7-8 to TRBJ1-5; 8 bases map to TRBD1. The specimen was PBMCs. The CDR3: CASSLTGGLTNQPQHF. Here the CDR3 DNA reads TGTGCCAGCAGCTTAACAGGGGGGCTAACCAATCAGCCCCAGCATTTT.